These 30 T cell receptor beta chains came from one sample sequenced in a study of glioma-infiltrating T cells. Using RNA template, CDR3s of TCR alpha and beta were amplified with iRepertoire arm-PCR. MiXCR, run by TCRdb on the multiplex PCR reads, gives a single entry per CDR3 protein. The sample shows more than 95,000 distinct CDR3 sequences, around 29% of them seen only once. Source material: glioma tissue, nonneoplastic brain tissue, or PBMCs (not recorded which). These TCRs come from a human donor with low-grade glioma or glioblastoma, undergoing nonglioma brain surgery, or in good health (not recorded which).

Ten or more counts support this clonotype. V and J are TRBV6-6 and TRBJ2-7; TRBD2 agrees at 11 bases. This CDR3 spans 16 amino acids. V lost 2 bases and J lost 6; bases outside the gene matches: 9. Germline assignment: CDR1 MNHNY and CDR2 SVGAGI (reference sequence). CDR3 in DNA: TGTGCCAGCAGTTACAGCAGGCTAGCGGGGGGCCTCGAGCAGTACTTC. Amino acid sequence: CASSYSRLAGGLEQYF.

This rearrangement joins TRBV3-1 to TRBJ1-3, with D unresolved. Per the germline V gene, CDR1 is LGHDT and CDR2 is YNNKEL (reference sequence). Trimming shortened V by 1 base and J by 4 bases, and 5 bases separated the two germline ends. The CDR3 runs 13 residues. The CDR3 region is CASSQVSGNTIYF. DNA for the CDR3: TGTGCCAGCAGCCAAGTATCGGGAAACACCATATATTTT.

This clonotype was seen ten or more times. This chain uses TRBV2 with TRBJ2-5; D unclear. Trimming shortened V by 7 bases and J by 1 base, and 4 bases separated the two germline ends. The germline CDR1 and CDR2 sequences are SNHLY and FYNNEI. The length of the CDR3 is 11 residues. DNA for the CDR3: TGTGCCAGCATTAGCCAAGAGACCCAGTACTTC. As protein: CASISQETQYF.

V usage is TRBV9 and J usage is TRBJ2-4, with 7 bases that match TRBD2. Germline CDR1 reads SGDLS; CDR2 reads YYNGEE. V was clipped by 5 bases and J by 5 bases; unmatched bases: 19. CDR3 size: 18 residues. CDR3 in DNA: TGTGCCAGCAGAGAAGGGGCGGACTCCGGGGGGTCCGAAAACATTCAGTACTTC. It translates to CASREGADSGGSENIQYF.

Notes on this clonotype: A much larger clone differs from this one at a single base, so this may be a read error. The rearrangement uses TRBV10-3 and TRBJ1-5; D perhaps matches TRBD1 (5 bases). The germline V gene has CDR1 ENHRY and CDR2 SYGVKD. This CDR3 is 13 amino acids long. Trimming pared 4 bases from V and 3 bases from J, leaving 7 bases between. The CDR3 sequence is CAISGRVNQPQHF. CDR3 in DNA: TGTGCCATCAGTGGCAGGGTCAATCAGCCCCAGCATTTT.

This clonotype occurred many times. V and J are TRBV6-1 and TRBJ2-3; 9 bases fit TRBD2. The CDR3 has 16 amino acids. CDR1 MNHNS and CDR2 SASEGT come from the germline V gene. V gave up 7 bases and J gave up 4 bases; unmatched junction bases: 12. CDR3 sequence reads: CASTTTPGLASDTQYF. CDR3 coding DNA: TGTGCCAGCACCACTACCCCGGGACTAGCATCAGATACGCAGTATTTT.

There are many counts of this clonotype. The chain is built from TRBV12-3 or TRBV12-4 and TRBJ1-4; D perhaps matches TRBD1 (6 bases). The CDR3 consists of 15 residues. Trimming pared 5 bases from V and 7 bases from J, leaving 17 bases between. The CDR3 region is CASSAADRTFEKLFF. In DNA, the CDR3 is TGTGCCAGCAGTGCTGCCGACAGGACATTTGAAAAACTGTTTTTT.

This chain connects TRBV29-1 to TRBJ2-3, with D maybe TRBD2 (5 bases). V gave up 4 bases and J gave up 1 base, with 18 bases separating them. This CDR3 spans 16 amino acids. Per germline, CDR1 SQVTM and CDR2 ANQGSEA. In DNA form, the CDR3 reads TGCAGCGTTGGGAGGTTGCCGTCGAGGGGCACAGATACGCAGTATTTT. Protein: CSVGRLPSRGTDTQYF.

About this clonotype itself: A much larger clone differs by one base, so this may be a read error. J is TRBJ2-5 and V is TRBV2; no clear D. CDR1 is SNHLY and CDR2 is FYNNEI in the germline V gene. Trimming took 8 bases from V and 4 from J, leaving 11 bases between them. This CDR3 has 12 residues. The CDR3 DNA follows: TGTGCCAGCTATCGTCGGGTAGAGACCCAGTACTTC. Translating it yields CASYRRVETQYF.

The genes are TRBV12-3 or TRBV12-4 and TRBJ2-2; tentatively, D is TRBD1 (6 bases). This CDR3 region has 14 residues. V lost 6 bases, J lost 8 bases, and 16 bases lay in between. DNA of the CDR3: TGTGCCAGCAGATCGAGGGGGTCTCCAGGGGAGCTGTTTTTT. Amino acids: CASRSRGSPGELFF.

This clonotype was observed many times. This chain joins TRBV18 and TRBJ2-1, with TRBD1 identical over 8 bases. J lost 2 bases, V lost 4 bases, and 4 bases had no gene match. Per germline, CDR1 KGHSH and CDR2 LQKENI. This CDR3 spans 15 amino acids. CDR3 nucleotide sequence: TGTGCCAGCTCACTGGACAGGGTCCCCTACAATGAGCAGTTCTTC. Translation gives CASSLDRVPYNEQFF.

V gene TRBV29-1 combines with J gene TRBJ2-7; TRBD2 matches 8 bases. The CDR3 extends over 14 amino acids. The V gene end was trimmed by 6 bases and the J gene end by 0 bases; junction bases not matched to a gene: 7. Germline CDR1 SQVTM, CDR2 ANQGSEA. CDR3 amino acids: CSVSDSGDSYEQYF. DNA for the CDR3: TGCAGCGTGTCGGATAGCGGGGACTCCTACGAGCAGTACTTC.

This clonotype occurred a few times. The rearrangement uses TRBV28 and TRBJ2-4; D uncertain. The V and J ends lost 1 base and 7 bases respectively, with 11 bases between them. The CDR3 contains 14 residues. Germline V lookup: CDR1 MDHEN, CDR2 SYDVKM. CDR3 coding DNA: TGTGCCAGCAGTTTATTCGCGACAAGGAACATTCAGTACTTC. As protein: CASSLFATRNIQYF. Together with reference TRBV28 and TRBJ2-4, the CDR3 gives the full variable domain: DVKVTQSSRYLVKRTGEKVFLECVQDMDHENMFWYRQDPGLGLRLIYFSYDVKMKEKGDIPEGYSVSREKKERFSLILESASTNQTSMYLCASSLFATRNIQYFGAGTRLSVL.

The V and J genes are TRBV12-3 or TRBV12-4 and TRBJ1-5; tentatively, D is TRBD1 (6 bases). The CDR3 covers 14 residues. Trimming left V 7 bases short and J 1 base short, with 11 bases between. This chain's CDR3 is CASTKGGSNQPQHF. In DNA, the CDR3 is TGTGCCAGCACCAAGGGGGGGAGCAATCAGCCCCAGCATTTT.

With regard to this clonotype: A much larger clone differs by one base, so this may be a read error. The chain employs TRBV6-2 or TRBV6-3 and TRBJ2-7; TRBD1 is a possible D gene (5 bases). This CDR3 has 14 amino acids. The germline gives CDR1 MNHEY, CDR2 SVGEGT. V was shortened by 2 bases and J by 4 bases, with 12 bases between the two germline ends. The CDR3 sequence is CASSYGDSKYEQYF. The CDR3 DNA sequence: TGTGCCAGCAGTTACGGTGACAGCAAATACGAGCAGTACTTC.

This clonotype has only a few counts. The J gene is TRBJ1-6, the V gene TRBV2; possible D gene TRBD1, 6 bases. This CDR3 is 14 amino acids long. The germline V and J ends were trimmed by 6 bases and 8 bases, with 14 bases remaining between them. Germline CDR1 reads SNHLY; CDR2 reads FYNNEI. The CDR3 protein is CASSGQGGDSPLHF. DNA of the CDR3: TGTGCCAGCAGCGGCCAAGGGGGTGATTCACCCCTCCACTTT.

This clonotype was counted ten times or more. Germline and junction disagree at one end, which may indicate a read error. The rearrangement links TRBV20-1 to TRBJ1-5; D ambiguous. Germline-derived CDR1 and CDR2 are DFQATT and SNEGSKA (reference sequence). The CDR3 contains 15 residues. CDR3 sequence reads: CSVVPGSASNQPQHF. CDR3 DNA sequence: TGCAGTGTCGTACCGGGGTCAGCCTCTAATCAACCCCAGCATTTT.

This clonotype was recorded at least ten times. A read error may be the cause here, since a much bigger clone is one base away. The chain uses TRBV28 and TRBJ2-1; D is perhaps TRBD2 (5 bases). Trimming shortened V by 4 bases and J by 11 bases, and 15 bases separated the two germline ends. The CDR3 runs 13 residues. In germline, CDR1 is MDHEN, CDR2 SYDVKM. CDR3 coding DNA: TGTGCCAGCAGTTGGGATCTCGGGAATAAGCAGTTCTTC. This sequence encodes CASSWDLGNKQFF.

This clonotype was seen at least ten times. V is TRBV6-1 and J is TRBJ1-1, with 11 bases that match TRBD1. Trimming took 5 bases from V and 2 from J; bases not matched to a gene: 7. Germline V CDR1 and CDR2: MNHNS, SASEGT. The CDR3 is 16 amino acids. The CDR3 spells CASSLRTGGGNTEAFF. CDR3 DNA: TGTGCCAGCAGTTTAAGGACAGGGGGCGGAAACACTGAAGCTTTCTTT.

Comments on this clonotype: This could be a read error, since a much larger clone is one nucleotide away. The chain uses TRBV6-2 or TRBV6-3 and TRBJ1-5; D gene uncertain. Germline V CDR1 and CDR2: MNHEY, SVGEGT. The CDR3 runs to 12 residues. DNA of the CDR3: TGTGCCAGCAGTTGGGGTTATCAGTCCCAGCATTTT. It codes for CASSWGYQSQHF.

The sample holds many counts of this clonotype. The CDR3 region has the DNA TGCGCCAGCAGCTTGGCCAGGGGAAGCTCCTACGAGCAGTACTTC. The encoded protein is CASSLARGSSYEQYF. The chain carries TRBV5-1 and TRBJ2-7, with D possibly matching TRBD1 (6 bases). Germline V gene data show CDR1 as SGHRS and CDR2 as YFSETQ. The CDR3 extends over 15 amino acids. V dropped 0 bases and J dropped 0 bases, with 10 bases sitting between them.

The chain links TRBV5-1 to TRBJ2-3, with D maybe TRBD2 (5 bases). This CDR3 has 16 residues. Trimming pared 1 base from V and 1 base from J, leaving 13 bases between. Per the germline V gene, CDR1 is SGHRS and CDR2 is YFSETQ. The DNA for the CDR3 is TGCGCCAGCAGCTTGAATTCGGGGTCTGGCACAGATACGCAGTATTTT. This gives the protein CASSLNSGSGTDTQYF.

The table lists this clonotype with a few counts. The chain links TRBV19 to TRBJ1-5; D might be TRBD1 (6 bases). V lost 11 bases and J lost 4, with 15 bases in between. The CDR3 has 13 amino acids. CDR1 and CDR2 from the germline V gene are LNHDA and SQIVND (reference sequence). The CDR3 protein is CASRDTQNQPQHF. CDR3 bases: TGTGCCTCCCGGGACACTCAAAATCAGCCCCAGCATTTT. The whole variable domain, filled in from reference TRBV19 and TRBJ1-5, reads DGGITQSPKYLFRKEGQNVTLSCEQNLNHDAMYWYRQDPGQGLRLIYYSQIVNDFQKGDIAEGYSVSREKKESFPLTVTSAQKNPTAFYLCASRDTQNQPQHFGDGTRLSIL.

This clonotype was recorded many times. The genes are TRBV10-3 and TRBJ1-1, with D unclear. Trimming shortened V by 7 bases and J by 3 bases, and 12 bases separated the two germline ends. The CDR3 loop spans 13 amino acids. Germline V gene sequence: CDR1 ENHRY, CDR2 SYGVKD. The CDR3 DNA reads TGTGCCATCAAGGTGGAGGGCTACACTGAAGCTTTCTTT. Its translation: CAIKVEGYTEAFF.

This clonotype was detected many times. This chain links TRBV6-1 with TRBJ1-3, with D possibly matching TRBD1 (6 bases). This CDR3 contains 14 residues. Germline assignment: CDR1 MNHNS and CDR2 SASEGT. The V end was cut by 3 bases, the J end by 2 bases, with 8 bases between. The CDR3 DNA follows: TGTGCCAGCAGTGACAGGGGTACTGGAAACACCATATATTTT. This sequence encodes CASSDRGTGNTIYF.

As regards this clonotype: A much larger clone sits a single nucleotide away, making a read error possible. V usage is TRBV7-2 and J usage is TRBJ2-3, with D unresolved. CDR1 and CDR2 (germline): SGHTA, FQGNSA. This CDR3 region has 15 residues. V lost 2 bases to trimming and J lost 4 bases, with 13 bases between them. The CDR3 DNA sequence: TGTGCCAGCAGCTTAATCCCATTCGGGTCAGATACGCAGTATTTT. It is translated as CASSLIPFGSDTQYF. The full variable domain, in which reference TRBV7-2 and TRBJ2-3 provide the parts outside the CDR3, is GAGVSQSPSNKVTEKGKDVELRCDPISGHTALYWYRQSLGQGLEFLIYFQGNSAPDKSGLPSDRFSAERTGGSVSTLTIQRTQQEDSAVYLCASSLIPFGSDTQYFGPGTRLTVL.

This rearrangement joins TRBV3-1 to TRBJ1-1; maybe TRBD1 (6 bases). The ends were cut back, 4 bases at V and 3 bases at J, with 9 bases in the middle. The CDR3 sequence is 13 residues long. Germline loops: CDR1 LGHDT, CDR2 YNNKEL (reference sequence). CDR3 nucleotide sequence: TGTGCCAGCAGCCGCAGGGGATACACTGAAGCTTTCTTT. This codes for CASSRRGYTEAFF.

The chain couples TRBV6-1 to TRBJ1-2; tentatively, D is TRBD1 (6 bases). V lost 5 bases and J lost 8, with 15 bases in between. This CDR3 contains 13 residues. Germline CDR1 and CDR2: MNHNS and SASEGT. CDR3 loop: CASSFQGNGGYTF. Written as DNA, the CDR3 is TGTGCCAGCAGTTTCCAGGGGAACGGGGGCTACACCTTC.

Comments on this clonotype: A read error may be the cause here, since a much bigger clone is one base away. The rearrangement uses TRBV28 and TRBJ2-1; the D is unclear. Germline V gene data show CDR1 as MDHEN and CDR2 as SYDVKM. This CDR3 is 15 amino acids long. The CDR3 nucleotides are TGTGCCAGCACCCTTGAACAGAGCTCCTACAATGAGCGGTTCTTC. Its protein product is CASTLEQSSYNERFF.

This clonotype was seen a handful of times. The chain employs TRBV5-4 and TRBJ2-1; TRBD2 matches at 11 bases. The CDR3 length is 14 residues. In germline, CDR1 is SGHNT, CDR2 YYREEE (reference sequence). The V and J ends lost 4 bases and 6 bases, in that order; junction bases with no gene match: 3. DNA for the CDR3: TGTGCCAGCAGCAGGGGACTAGCGGCCAATGAGCAGTTCTTC. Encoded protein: CASSRGLAANEQFF.